These 9 T cell receptor beta chains were sequenced from one sample in a study of shared clonotypes between healthy human individuals. Sequencing was performed with immunoSEQ multiplex PCR; in TCRdb, only in-frame clones are kept and a portion is missing. The sample lists roughly 2.5 million clones, over 85% occurring once. The sample was naive CD4+ T cells sorted from blood. The subset is: CD45RA+ positively selected. Receptors were obtained from a man between 18 and 29 years old in good health.

This chain links TRBV2 with TRBJ2-3; no clear D gene. CDR3 length: 11 amino acids. In germline, CDR1 is SNHLY, CDR2 FYNNEI. With 6 bases removed from V and 8 bases from J, the gap between germline ends came to 9 bases. As DNA, the CDR3 is TGTGCCAGCAGCTCGGCTGGTACGCAGTATTTT. Encoded protein: CASSSAGTQYF. The full variable domain, rest sourced from reference TRBV2 and TRBJ2-3, is EPEVTQTPSHQVTQMGQEVILRCVPISNHLYFYWYRQILGQKVEFLVSFYNNEISEKSEIFDDQFSVERPDGSNFTLKIRSTKLEDSAMYFCASSSAGTQYFGPGTRLTVL.

V is TRBV10-1 and J is TRBJ2-5; 9 bases map to TRBD1. The CDR3 is made up of 14 amino acids. Trimming took 5 bases from V and 5 from J; bases not matched to a gene: 6. Germline V gene data show CDR1 as WNHNN and CDR2 as SYGVQD (reference sequence). The CDR3 spells CASSRDRVEETQYF. Here the CDR3 DNA reads TGCGCCAGCAGTAGGGACAGGGTCGAGGAGACCCAGTACTTC.

The sample holds one count of this clone. V is TRBV7-2 and J is TRBJ1-5; 7 nucleotides line up with TRBD1. The junction had 10 bases not matched to a gene; V was cut back by 5 bases and J by 0 bases. This CDR3 comprises 17 residues. Germline V CDR1 and CDR2: SGHTA, FQGNSA. The CDR3 DNA reads TGTGCCAGCAGCGTGGGACAGAGCCTTAATAGCAATCAGCCCCAGCATTTT. This sequence encodes CASSVGQSLNSNQPQHF.

This chain joins TRBV6-1 and TRBJ2-2; D is ambiguous. CDR3 size: 13 residues. Trimming left V 8 bases short and J 5 bases short, with 12 bases between. In germline, CDR1 is MNHNS, CDR2 SASEGT. CDR3 protein: CASVKALTGELFF. The CDR3 coding sequence is TGTGCCAGCGTGAAAGCCCTAACCGGGGAGCTGTTTTTT.

CDR3 in DNA: TGTGCCAGCAGTTCCTGGACCGGGACAGGGTTTAACTATGGCTACACCTTC. Translation gives CASSSWTGTGFNYGYTF. The chain combines TRBV28 with TRBJ1-2, with 9 bases matching TRBD1. The CDR3 length is 17 residues. Germline V lookup: CDR1 MDHEN, CDR2 SYDVKM. The trim removed 4 bases at V and 1 base at J, leaving 10 bases unmatched.

This clone showed up just a few times. This chain joins TRBV2 and TRBJ1-1; weak D call: TRBD1 (6 bases). CDR3 length equals 16 residues. V was cut by 10 bases and J by 4 bases, with 25 bases left in between. The germline CDR1 and CDR2 sequences are SNHLY and FYNNEI. CDR3 DNA: TGTGCCACCTTAATGGACAGCGCTGCGGGTGGCACTGAAGCTTTCTTT. It yields the protein CATLMDSAAGGTEAFF.

The chain joins TRBV11-2 to TRBJ2-7, with TRBD2 identical over 13 bases. CDR1 SGHAT and CDR2 FQNNGV come from the germline V gene. This CDR3 region has 14 residues. V shed 5 bases, J shed 5 bases, and the junction held 3 bases outside the gene matches. CDR3 region: CASSRTSGRDEQYF. In nucleotides, the CDR3 is TGTGCCAGCAGCCGGACTAGCGGGAGAGACGAGCAGTACTTC.

The chain joins TRBV2 to TRBJ1-5; D unresolved. The germline V and J ends were trimmed by 3 bases and 1 base, with 10 bases remaining between them. This CDR3 has 15 amino acids. Germline-derived CDR1 and CDR2 are SNHLY and FYNNEI. CDR3: CASSDPGKSNQPQHF. The DNA of the CDR3 is TGTGCCAGCAGTGACCCGGGGAAAAGCAATCAGCCCCAGCATTTT.

The rearrangement uses TRBV25-1 and TRBJ1-1, with 7 bases matching TRBD1. From germline, CDR1 is MGHDK and CDR2 SYGVNS. This CDR3 region has 15 residues. V was pared by 2 bases and J by 1 base, with 4 bases of the junction left unmatched. This CDR3 is CASSETGDWNTEAFF. The CDR3 nucleotides read TGTGCCAGCAGTGAAACAGGGGATTGGAACACTGAAGCTTTCTTT.